What follows are 2 T cell receptor beta chains derived from one specimen sequenced in a study of vaccination effects on CD4 cells after COVID-19. What these receptors recognize is not known. Viral peptide pools were used in the ViraFEST assay to expand antigen-specific CD4+ T cells, and sequencing came afterward. Once cultured for 10 to 11 days, the cells underwent separation to obtain CD4+ T cells. This person's SARS-CoV-2 infection, confirmed by PCR, occurred between March and December 2020. The vaccine given was either BNT162b2 or mRNA-1273, in two doses. Generated by immunoSEQ multiplex PCR, the TCRdb table keeps only in-frame clones and is missing some. Here the sample spans about 17,000 clones, 65% to 80% being singletons. Sequences were derived from CD4+ T cells from PBMCs cultured with SARS-CoV-2 spike peptides, sampled after COVID-19 vaccination. The receptors derive from a human donor who had a prior SARS-CoV-2 infection.

The CDR3 spells CASSWGPATPNQPQHF. The CDR3 nucleotides are TGTGCCAGCAGCTGGGGGCCCGCGACTCCCAATCAGCCCCAGCATTTT. The chain employs TRBV7-8 and TRBJ1-5; a possible D gene is TRBD1 (6 bases). The CDR3 consists of 16 residues. The germline V gene has CDR1 SGHVS and CDR2 FQNEAQ. V lost 4 bases and J lost 3, with 16 bases in between.

This chain joins TRBV11-2 and TRBJ2-3; 8 bases line up with TRBD1. V lost 7 bases to trimming and J lost 3 bases; unmatched junction nucleotides: 6. This CDR3 spans 14 amino acids. The germline V gene encodes CDR1 SGHAT and CDR2 FQNNGV. CDR3: CASTYRGVTDTQYF. The CDR3, as DNA: TGTGCCAGCACCTACAGGGGGGTTACAGATACGCAGTATTTT.